This passage covers 15 T cell receptor beta chains from one sample sequenced in a study of cytomegalovirus exposure and HLA in healthy donors. The PCR had 60 Vbeta and 13 Jbeta primers. TCRdb's table, derived via immunoSEQ multiplex PCR, lists solely in-frame clones and lacks some. The data hold roughly 93,000 clones, with roughly four fifths observed a single time. The sequenced material came from PBMCs. The receptors were sampled from a man aged 25 to 40 in good health and CMV-seronegative.

This clone showed up just once. The V gene is TRBV9, the J gene TRBJ2-1; 8 nucleotides line up with TRBD1. The trim removed 3 bases at V and 5 bases at J, leaving 13 bases unmatched. Germline V gene data show CDR1 as SGDLS and CDR2 as YYNGEE. The CDR3 loop spans 17 amino acids. The CDR3: CASSATTRGRGDNEQFF. CDR3 DNA sequence: TGTGCCAGCAGCGCTACAACCAGGGGGCGAGGGGACAATGAGCAGTTCTTC.

CDR3 DNA: TGCAGCGTAGGGGGTAATGAGCAGTTCTTC. Translating it yields CSVGGNEQFF. The chain has TRBV29-1 and TRBJ2-1; a possible D gene is TRBD1 (6 bases). The CDR3 spans 10 residues. Per germline, CDR1 SQVTM and CDR2 ANQGSEA. Trimming cost V 6 bases and J 7 bases, with 7 bases left between them.

The table lists this clone with a few counts. The chain recombines TRBV5-1 with TRBJ1-1; the D gene is possibly TRBD1 (5 bases). This CDR3 comprises 15 residues. V lost 4 bases to trimming and J lost 0 bases, with 13 bases between them. CDR1 and CDR2 from the germline V gene are SGHRS and YFSETQ. The CDR3 here is CASSGYGHLNTEAFF. The CDR3 DNA reads TGCGCCAGCAGCGGCTACGGACATCTGAACACTGAAGCTTTCTTT.

The J gene is TRBJ1-5, the V gene TRBV9, with 8 positions matching TRBD1. The germline V gene has CDR1 SGDLS and CDR2 YYNGEE. Unmatched junction bases numbered 3, after V lost 2 bases and J lost 5 bases. This CDR3 is built from 14 residues. The CDR3 loop is CASSVTGEDQPQHF. DNA for the CDR3: TGTGCCAGCAGCGTGACAGGGGAAGATCAGCCCCAGCATTTT.

This clone has a handful of counts. The J gene is TRBJ1-5, the V gene TRBV29-1, with 7 bases lining up with TRBD1. Looked up from germline, CDR1 is SQVTM and CDR2 is ANQGSEA. The V and J ends lost 7 bases and 3 bases, in that order; junction bases with no gene match: 3. This CDR3 has 12 amino acids. The DNA of the CDR3 is TGCAGCGCGGGACAGAACAATCAGCCCCAGCATTTT. Translated, it gives CSAGQNNQPQHF.

This chain uses TRBV5-1 with TRBJ2-2; TRBD2 matches at 9 bases. V dropped 2 bases and J dropped 4; count of bases not matched to a gene: 9. This CDR3 region has 17 residues. Germline values: CDR1 SGHRS, CDR2 YFSETQ. The CDR3 protein is CASSFRASGVITGELFF. The CDR3 nucleotides read TGCGCCAGCAGCTTTAGGGCTAGCGGGGTAATCACCGGGGAGCTGTTTTTT.

CDR3 DNA sequence: TGTGCCAGTAGTATAGACAGGGGGCAAGAGCAGTACTTC. Protein: CASSIDRGQEQYF. The rearrangement joins TRBV19 to TRBJ2-7; TRBD1 matches 8 bases. Looked up from germline, CDR1 is LNHDA and CDR2 is SQIVND (reference sequence). V lost 0 bases to trimming and J lost 7 bases; unmatched junction nucleotides: 2. This CDR3 has 13 residues.

The rearrangement uses TRBV19 and TRBJ1-3; D not resolved. V shed 10 bases and J shed 4 bases, with 14 bases lying between them. Germline V gene data show CDR1 as LNHDA and CDR2 as SQIVND (reference sequence). CDR3 length equals 13 residues. The CDR3 reads CATLRAPGNTIYF. The DNA of the CDR3 is TGTGCCACCTTGCGGGCCCCAGGAAACACCATATATTTT.

This chain uses TRBV19 with TRBJ1-1; no clear D gene. This CDR3 contains 12 residues. CDR1 is LNHDA and CDR2 is SQIVND in the germline V gene (reference sequence). V was shortened by 4 bases and J by 4 bases, with 7 bases between the two germline ends. The CDR3 loop is CASSTLGTEAFF. Written as DNA, the CDR3 is TGTGCCAGTAGTACGCTCGGCACTGAAGCTTTCTTT. Supplemented by reference TRBV19 and TRBJ1-1, the full variable domain reads DGGITQSPKYLFRKEGQNVTLSCEQNLNHDAMYWYRQDPGQGLRLIYYSQIVNDFQKGDIAEGYSVSREKKESFPLTVTSAQKNPTAFYLCASSTLGTEAFFGQGTRLTVV.

This clone was seen only once. The J gene is TRBJ1-1, the V gene TRBV23-1; TRBD1 agrees at 9 bases. TRBV23-1 is filed as an ORF, its function uncertain. V lost 3 bases to trimming and J lost 4 bases; unmatched junction nucleotides: 3. The CDR3 is 14 residues long. The CDR3 coding sequence is TGCGCCAGCAGTCACGGGACAGGGACCACTGAAGCTTTCTTT. This encodes CASSHGTGTTEAFF.

The sample holds a few counts of this clone. This chain uses TRBV4-1 with TRBJ2-3; D is ambiguous. Germline V gives CDR1 MGHRA, CDR2 YSYEKL. Trimming left V 0 bases short and J 6 bases short, with 7 bases between. The CDR3 spans 13 residues. The CDR3 sequence is CASSQDPQDTQYF. The CDR3 nucleotides are TGCGCCAGCAGCCAAGATCCCCAGGATACGCAGTATTTT.

This clone was recorded only once. This CDR3 is CASSTDRILGGYTF. In DNA form, the CDR3 reads TGCGCCAGCAGCACCGACAGGATTTTGGGTGGCTACACCTTC. The rearrangement uses TRBV5-1 and TRBJ1-2; D is possibly TRBD1 (6 bases). Germline CDR1 SGHRS, CDR2 YFSETQ. The CDR3 is 14 amino acids. Trimming removed 4 bases at V and 7 bases at J, with 17 bases between.

The chain carries TRBV15 and TRBJ2-7; perhaps TRBD1 as D (6 bases). CDR3 length: 13 amino acids. V was cut by 3 bases and J by 2 bases, with 8 bases left in between. Per germline, CDR1 LNHNV and CDR2 YYDKDF (reference sequence). CDR3 region: CATSSNRAYEQYF. In nucleotides, the CDR3 is TGTGCCACCAGCAGTAACAGGGCCTACGAGCAGTACTTC.

The gene calls are TRBV7-2 and TRBJ1-3; possible D gene TRBD1, 5 bases. The CDR3 is made up of 16 amino acids. CDR1 is SGHTA, CDR2 FQGNSA, per germline. Trimming left V 5 bases short and J 1 base short, with 15 bases between. CDR3: CASSQQVAGSGNTIYF. CDR3 in DNA: TGTGCCAGCAGCCAACAGGTGGCCGGTTCTGGAAACACCATATATTTT. Together with reference TRBV7-2 and TRBJ1-3, the CDR3 gives the full variable domain: GAGVSQSPSNKVTEKGKDVELRCDPISGHTALYWYRQSLGQGLEFLIYFQGNSAPDKSGLPSDRFSAERTGGSVSTLTIQRTQQEDSAVYLCASSQQVAGSGNTIYFGEGSWLTVV.

This chain joins TRBV6-1 and TRBJ2-7; 8 nucleotides align to TRBD1. V lost 5 bases to trimming and J lost 3 bases; unmatched junction nucleotides: 9. Germline-derived CDR1 and CDR2 are MNHNS and SASEGT. The CDR3 sequence is 15 residues long. CDR3 in DNA: TGTGCCAGCAGTATCCGGACAGGGATCCACTACGAGCAGTACTTC. It specifies CASSIRTGIHYEQYF.